This T cell receptor (beta chain) was sequenced for a study of T cells after yellow fever vaccination. The study's findings and limits: Most clones from primary vaccination resurfaced after the booster (about 96% CD4, around 89% CD8). By day 5 rather than day 15, the secondary response had peaked, though it was weaker. Overall, a small share of clonotypes was seen in both CD4 and CD8 compartments.

A process of 5'RACE template switching, which added a universal primer site and UMIs, was used to make TCR cDNA. In TCRdb, the 5' RACE reads were re-called with MiXCR into one record per CDR3 protein. The profile shows about 330,000 distinct CDR3 sequences, about 6.6% of them singletons. The CDR3 is 15 residues long. Trimming shortened V by 1 base and J by 5 bases, and 14 bases separated the two germline ends. Germline values: CDR1 LGHNA, CDR2 YSLEER. This clonotype was seen a few times. Its antigen is unknown. Sample: PBMCs, taken roughly seven weeks after the first yellow fever vaccination. The receptor was isolated from a man aged 18 to 35 who received the YFV17D yellow fever vaccine. The chain is built from TRBV4-3 and TRBJ2-5; D gene uncertain. CDR3 bases: TGCGCCAGCAGCCAAGTCAACTCCCCCGGGGAGACCCAGTACTTC. The encoded protein is CASSQVNSPGETQYF.